The 24 T cell receptor beta chains listed next were all sequenced from one sample in a study of control samples from healthy donors and cancer patients. The table came from immunoSEQ multiplex PCR; TCRdb's copy has only in-frame clones and leaves some out. The data hold several thousand clones, with around nine tenths observed a single time. The sequenced material came from PBMCs. The receptor set was obtained from a man in his 60s with colorectal cancer.

The V call is TRBV6-2 or TRBV6-3, the J call TRBJ2-1; 7 nucleotides line up with TRBD2. The CDR3 is 17 amino acids. Germline CDR1 and CDR2: MNHEY and SVGEGT. The ends lost 1 base at V and 6 bases at J; junction bases unmatched: 12. CDR3 residues: CASSYYGRSGDSNEQFF. CDR3 nucleotide sequence: TGTGCCAGCAGTTACTACGGACGGAGCGGGGATAGCAATGAGCAGTTCTTC.

The gene calls are TRBV5-4 and TRBJ2-1, with D possibly matching TRBD2 (5 bases). Germline V gene sequence: CDR1 SGHNT, CDR2 YYREEE (reference sequence). With 4 bases removed from V and 2 bases from J, the gap between germline ends came to 13 bases. This CDR3 has 15 amino acids. The CDR3 region is CASSIRGGAYNEQFF. For the CDR3, the DNA is TGTGCCAGCAGCATTCGGGGTGGTGCCTACAATGAGCAGTTCTTC.

This clone came up once. The chain uses TRBV5-6 and TRBJ1-2; D ambiguous. Germline values: CDR1 SGHDT, CDR2 YYEEEE. V was shortened by 0 bases and J by 7 bases, with 10 bases between the two germline ends. The CDR3 spans 13 residues. CDR3 amino acids: CASSLVREAGYTF. The CDR3 nucleotides read TGTGCCAGCAGCTTGGTAAGGGAAGCTGGCTACACCTTC. The full variable domain, in which reference TRBV5-6 and TRBJ1-2 provide the parts outside the CDR3, is DAGVTQSPTHLIKTRGQQVTLRCSPKSGHDTVSWYQQALGQGPQFIFQYYEEEERQRGNFPDRFSGHQFPNYSSELNVNALLLGDSALYLCASSLVREAGYTFGSGTRLTVV.

Note on this clone: One end of the junction is discordant with germline, which a read error may explain. The chain joins TRBV19 to TRBJ1-4; D gene ambiguous. The CDR3 consists of 10 residues. The germline V gene encodes CDR1 LNHDA and CDR2 SQIVND (reference sequence). The CDR3 nucleotides read TGTGCCAGTACCTTTGCCAAGGGTGTTTTT. Protein sequence: CASTFAKGVF. Full variable domain (outside the CDR3, taken from reference TRBV19 and TRBJ1-4): DGGITQSPKYLFRKEGQNVTLSCEQNLNHDAMYWYRQDPGQGLRLIYYSQIVNDFQKGDIAEGYSVSREKKESFPLTVTSAQKNPTAFYLCASTFAKGVFGSGTQLSVL.

The CDR3 sequence: CASSQDRLETQYF. The CDR3 nucleotides are TGCGCCAGCAGCCAAGATCGACTGGAGACCCAGTACTTC. The V call is TRBV4-3, the J call TRBJ2-5; D gene ambiguous. The germline V gene encodes CDR1 LGHNA and CDR2 YSLEER. The CDR3 length is 13 residues. Trimming took 0 bases from V and 5 from J, leaving 7 bases between them.

A single count supports this clone. The chain recombines TRBV19 with TRBJ2-3; tentatively, D is TRBD1 (5 bases). Per the germline V gene, CDR1 is LNHDA and CDR2 is SQIVND (reference sequence). V lost 3 bases and J lost 0, with 7 bases in between. The CDR3 contains 14 residues. Written as DNA, the CDR3 is TGTGCCAGTAGTATCAGGGCAAGCACAGATACGCAGTATTTT. It codes for CASSIRASTDTQYF.

The chain links TRBV29-1 to TRBJ2-5; 10 bases map to TRBD2. This CDR3 is built from 13 residues. Germline assignment: CDR1 SQVTM and CDR2 ANQGSEA. The trim removed 4 bases at V and 4 bases at J, leaving 3 bases unmatched. The CDR3 region is CSVGVAGGETQYF. CDR3 nucleotides: TGCAGCGTTGGGGTAGCGGGGGGAGAGACCCAGTACTTC.

This chain joins TRBV7-6 and TRBJ2-2; maybe TRBD2 (7 bases). Germline V lookup: CDR1 SGHVS, CDR2 FNYEAQ. Trimming took off 8 bases at V and 2 bases at J, with 18 bases between the two ends. The CDR3 contains 16 residues. Written as DNA, the CDR3 is TGTGCCAGCGCCCGGGGGGCTTACCACAACACCGGGGAGCTGTTTTTT. Amino acid sequence: CASARGAYHNTGELFF.

A word on this clone: The sample holds other DNA sequences that translate to the same CDR3. The CDR3 DNA sequence: TGTGCCAGCAGCCCAGAGATTAATTCACCCCTCCACTTT. Translated: CASSPEINSPLHF. V and J are TRBV9 and TRBJ1-6; D is undetermined. The CDR3 consists of 13 residues. The V end lost 4 bases, the J end lost 6 bases, and 8 bases lay between the germline ends. The germline V gene has CDR1 SGDLS and CDR2 YYNGEE.

The chain combines TRBV28 with TRBJ2-1; tentatively, D is TRBD2 (5 bases). Trimming left V 5 bases short and J 7 bases short, with 12 bases between. Germline lookup yields CDR1 MDHEN and CDR2 SYDVKM. The CDR3 contains 13 residues. The CDR3 region is CASSLEALNEQFF. The CDR3 DNA sequence: TGTGCCAGCAGTCTGGAGGCGCTTAATGAGCAGTTCTTC.

The CDR3 loop is CASSDSISGGTDTQYF. The CDR3 DNA follows: TGTGCCAGCAGTGACTCTATTAGCGGGGGGACAGATACGCAGTATTTT. This chain links TRBV6-4 with TRBJ2-3; 10 bases line up with TRBD2. The V gene's germline CDR1 is MRHNA and CDR2 SNTAGT. With V trimmed by 0 bases and J by 3 bases, 3 bases remained unmatched. This CDR3 is 16 amino acids long.

This chain connects TRBV7-2 to TRBJ2-5; 7 nucleotides line up with TRBD1. Germline V gives CDR1 SGHTA, CDR2 FQGNSA. The CDR3 runs 15 residues. The J segment lost 5 bases and the V segment lost 5 bases, leaving 11 bases of the junction unmatched. As DNA, the CDR3 is TGTGCCAGCAGCACCAGACAGGGTGTGGAGGAGACCCAGTACTTC. This codes for CASSTRQGVEETQYF. Filled out from reference TRBV7-2 and TRBJ2-5, the complete variable domain reads GAGVSQSPSNKVTEKGKDVELRCDPISGHTALYWYRQSLGQGLEFLIYFQGNSAPDKSGLPSDRFSAERTGGSVSTLTIQRTQQEDSAVYLCASSTRQGVEETQYFGPGTRLLVL.

The CDR3 region has the DNA TGTGCCAGCAGTTTCACTAGCGGGGGCACAGATACGCAGTATTTT. Translating gives CASSFTSGGTDTQYF. The chain joins TRBV6-2 or TRBV6-3 to TRBJ2-3; 10 nucleotides match TRBD2. The germline V gene encodes CDR1 MNHEY and CDR2 SVGEGT. The V gene end was trimmed by 4 bases and the J gene end by 1 base; junction bases not matched to a gene: 2. The CDR3 totals 15 residues.

The V call is TRBV7-2, the J call TRBJ1-1, with D uncertain. Between the trimmed V and J ends, which lost 3 bases and 6 bases, there was a span of 14 bases. The length of the CDR3 is 14 residues. The germline V gene has CDR1 SGHTA and CDR2 FQGNSA. The CDR3 nucleotides are TGTGCCAGCAGCTTCCCCCCACCCCCGGCTGAAGCTTTCTTT. Translating gives CASSFPPPPAEAFF.

A few counts support this clone. The chain links TRBV9 to TRBJ2-2; possibly TRBD2 for D (5 bases). The CDR3 contains 17 residues. Germline CDR1 SGDLS, CDR2 YYNGEE. The V gene lost 2 bases and the J gene lost 0 bases, with 14 bases spanning the gap. In DNA, the CDR3 is TGTGCCAGCAGCGTTAGAAGGGAGACCTCGAACACCGGGGAGCTGTTTTTT. It specifies CASSVRRETSNTGELFF. Filled out from reference TRBV9 and TRBJ2-2, the complete variable domain reads DSGVTQTPKHLITATGQRVTLRCSPRSGDLSVYWYQQSLDQGLQFLIQYYNGEERAKGNILERFSAQQFPDLHSELNLSSLELGDSALYFCASSVRRETSNTGELFFGEGSRLTVL.

J is TRBJ1-2 and V is TRBV19; 9 nucleotides agree with TRBD1. V lost 10 bases, J lost 2 bases, and 5 bases stayed unmatched. The CDR3 is made up of 13 amino acids. Germline V gene sequence: CDR1 LNHDA, CDR2 SQIVND (reference sequence). DNA for the CDR3: TGTGCCACCCGACAGGGGGGGAACTATGGCTACACCTTC. This encodes CATRQGGNYGYTF.

The chain couples TRBV28 to TRBJ1-1, with TRBD1 matching 9 bases. V shed 7 bases, J shed 0 bases, and the junction held 12 bases outside the gene matches. Germline CDR1 and CDR2: MDHEN and SYDVKM. The CDR3 is made up of 17 amino acids. The CDR3 reads CASTSGTGIFVNTEAFF. The CDR3 DNA sequence: TGTGCCAGCACCTCTGGGACAGGGATCTTCGTGAACACTGAAGCTTTCTTT.

This chain connects TRBV10-3 to TRBJ1-2, with 11 bases aligning to TRBD1. The CDR3 has 18 amino acids. Trimming at V came to 1 base and at J to 4 bases, leaving 11 bases not matched to a gene. Per germline, CDR1 ENHRY and CDR2 SYGVKD. CDR3 sequence (DNA): TGTGCCATCAGTGAGTTGGTCCCCCGGGACAGGGGGGGCTATGGCTACACCTTC. Protein product: CAISELVPRDRGGYGYTF.

The genes are TRBV27 and TRBJ1-1; 9 bases fit TRBD1. The CDR3 has 14 amino acids. The trim removed 6 bases at V and 5 bases at J, leaving 7 bases unmatched. Germline lookup yields CDR1 MNHEY and CDR2 SMNVEV (reference sequence). This CDR3 is CASRGGTGRTEAFF. CDR3 DNA sequence: TGTGCCAGCAGGGGAGGGACAGGGAGAACTGAAGCTTTCTTT.

The chain recombines TRBV29-1 with TRBJ1-4; D gene unclear. The length of the CDR3 is 11 residues. The ends were cut back, 4 bases at V and 8 bases at J, with 8 bases in the middle. The V gene's germline CDR1 is SQVTM and CDR2 ANQGSEA. The CDR3 bases are TGCAGCGTTGTTGATGCCGAAAAACTGTTTTTT. It encodes CSVVDAEKLFF.

The chain is built from TRBV10-3 and TRBJ1-5; D may be TRBD1 (6 bases). This CDR3 has 15 residues. The V gene's germline CDR1 is ENHRY and CDR2 SYGVKD. V lost 4 bases and J lost 2, with 12 bases in between. Here the CDR3 DNA reads TGTGCCATCAGTGTTACTTCAGGGGGCAATCAGCCCCAGCATTTT. This translates into CAISVTSGGNQPQHF.

The rearrangement joins TRBV11-1 to TRBJ2-1; the match to TRBD1 covers 11 bases. After removal of 5 bases from V and 7 bases from J, the junction contained 7 bases not matched to a gene. CDR1 and CDR2 (germline): SGHAT, FQDESV (reference sequence). This CDR3 is built from 15 residues. The CDR3 nucleotides read TGTGCCAGCAGCCGGGGACAGGGGGTTAGGAATGAGCAGTTCTTC. Amino acid sequence: CASSRGQGVRNEQFF.

In DNA form, the CDR3 reads TGTGCCAGCACCCAACGCAGGCGACAGGGGAACACTGAAGCTTTCTTT. This encodes CASTQRRRQGNTEAFF. The chain recombines TRBV28 with TRBJ1-1; 7 bases match TRBD1. CDR3 length equals 16 residues. Looked up from germline, CDR1 is MDHEN and CDR2 is SYDVKM. Trimming removed 7 bases from V and 1 base from J; junction bases left unmatched: 12.

The chain links TRBV5-1 to TRBJ2-1; unclear D gene. The CDR3 is 13 amino acids. V dropped 6 bases and J dropped 2 bases, with 9 bases sitting between them. CDR1 is SGHRS and CDR2 is YFSETQ in the germline V gene. For the CDR3, the DNA is TGCGCCAGCAATGCACAGCCCTACAATGAGCAGTTCTTC. It encodes CASNAQPYNEQFF.